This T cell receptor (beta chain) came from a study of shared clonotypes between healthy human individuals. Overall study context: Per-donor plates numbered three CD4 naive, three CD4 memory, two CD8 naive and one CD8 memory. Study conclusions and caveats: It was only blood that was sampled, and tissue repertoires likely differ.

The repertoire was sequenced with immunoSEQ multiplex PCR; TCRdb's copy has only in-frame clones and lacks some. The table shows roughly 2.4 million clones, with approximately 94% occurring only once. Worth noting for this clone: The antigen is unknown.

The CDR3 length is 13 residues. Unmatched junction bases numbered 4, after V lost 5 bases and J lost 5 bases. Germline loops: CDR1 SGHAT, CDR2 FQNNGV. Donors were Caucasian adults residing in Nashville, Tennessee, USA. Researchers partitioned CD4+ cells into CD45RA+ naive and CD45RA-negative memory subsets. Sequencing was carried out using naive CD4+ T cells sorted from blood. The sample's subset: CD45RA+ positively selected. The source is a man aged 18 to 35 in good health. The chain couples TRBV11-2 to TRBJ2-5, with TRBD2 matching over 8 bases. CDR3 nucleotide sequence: TGTGCCAGCAGCCGATTAGCGGGGGAGACCCAGTACTTC. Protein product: CASSRLAGETQYF.